The present T cell receptor beta chain was sequenced within a study of blood T cell repertoires in COVID-19. CDR3 size: 19 residues. From germline, CDR1 is SGHVS and CDR2 FQNEAQ. The ends were cut back, 5 bases at V and 1 base at J, with 24 bases in the middle. Study processing details: Reference gene primers were amplified, and this amplification served to estimate nucleated cell counts. Profiling relied on immunoSEQ multiplex PCR, and the TCRdb table lists in-frame clones only, not all of them. The D gene and trimming were derived from the DNA, and the V and J assignments and clone size from that table. This sample has roughly 430,000 clones, with 70% to 90% found just once. Individuals drawn from 20 to 25 US areas were about 18 to 89 years old. Participant reports of clinical history set cohort assignment. Participants in the exposed group had met a COVID-19 case in the 2 weeks before joining the study.

The rearrangement uses TRBV7-8 and TRBJ1-5, with D possibly TRBD1 on 6 matching bases. The receptor's source is a woman under 30 who had been exposed to COVID-19. Sequencing used PBMCs or T cells enriched from blood (not recorded which). CDR3 protein: CASSRRGGPRAGSNQPQHF. In DNA form, the CDR3 reads TGTGCCAGCAGCCGGAGGGGGGGACCCAGGGCAGGCAGCAATCAGCCCCAGCATTTT. Full variable domain (rest looked up from reference TRBV7-8 and TRBJ1-5): GAGVSQSPRYKVAKRGQDVALRCDPISGHVSLFWYQQALGQGPEFLTYFQNEAQLDKSGLPSDRFFAERPEGSVSTLKIQRTQQEDSAVYLCASSRRGGPRAGSNQPQHFGDGTRLSIL.